This TCR beta chain derives from a study of stem cell transplantation in POMP-related autoinflammatory disease. As for the study in general: Hypothesis: faulty thymoproteasomes impair CD8+ T-cell selection, skewing TRB repertoires. Study-wide findings and caveats: Across all analyzed T-cell subsets, patients with PRAID tended toward reduced diversity and increased clonality. In PRAID patients, the number of distinct TRB V-J gene pairings was restricted.

This table comes from immunoSEQ multiplex PCR, and its TCRdb copy is limited to in-frame clones, with some not included. This table has some 9,400 clones, 70% to 80% appearing once. The V gene's germline CDR1 is KGHSH and CDR2 LQKENI. Trimming pared 2 bases from V and 2 bases from J, leaving 12 bases between. The CDR3 sequence is 16 residues long. On this clone itself: Its antigen is as yet unknown. The sample contains more than one DNA sequence encoding this CDR3.

PRAID featured prominent immunodeficiency. The sequencing used CD4+ T cells from PBMCs, collected after stem cell transplantation. The clonotype comes from a human patient with POMP-related autoinflammation and immune dysregulation (PRAID). Some T cells may have come from the graft donor. V gene TRBV18 combines with J gene TRBJ1-4, with TRBD1 as a possible D gene (5 bases). The CDR3 region is CASSPGPGRTNEKLFF. As DNA, the CDR3 is TGTGCCAGCTCACCAGGGCCGGGACGGACTAATGAAAAACTGTTTTTT.